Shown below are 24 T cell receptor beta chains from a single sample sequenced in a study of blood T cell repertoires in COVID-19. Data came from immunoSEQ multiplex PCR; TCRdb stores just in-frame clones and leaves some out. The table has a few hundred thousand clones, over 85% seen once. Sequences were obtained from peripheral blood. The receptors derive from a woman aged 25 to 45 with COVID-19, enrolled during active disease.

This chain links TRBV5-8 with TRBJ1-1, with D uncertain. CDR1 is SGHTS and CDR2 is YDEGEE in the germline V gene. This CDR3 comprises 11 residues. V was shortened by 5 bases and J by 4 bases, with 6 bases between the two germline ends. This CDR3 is CASRSSTEAFF. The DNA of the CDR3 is TGTGCCAGCAGATCGAGCACTGAAGCTTTCTTT.

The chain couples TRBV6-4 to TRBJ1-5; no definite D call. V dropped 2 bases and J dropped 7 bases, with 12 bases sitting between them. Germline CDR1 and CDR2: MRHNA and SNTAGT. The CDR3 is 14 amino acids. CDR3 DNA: TGTGCCAGCAGTGACCTCCCCGGGTCCCAGCCCCAGCATTTT. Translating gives CASSDLPGSQPQHF.

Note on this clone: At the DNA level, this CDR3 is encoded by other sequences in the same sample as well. Here the CDR3 reads CASSLTGGQPQHF. DNA of the CDR3: TGCGCCAGCAGCTTGACAGGGGGGCAGCCCCAGCATTTT. The gene calls are TRBV5-1 and TRBJ1-5; 8 positions match TRBD1. The CDR3 has 13 amino acids. V was pared by 1 base and J by 7 bases, with 1 base of the junction left unmatched. Per germline, CDR1 SGHRS and CDR2 YFSETQ.

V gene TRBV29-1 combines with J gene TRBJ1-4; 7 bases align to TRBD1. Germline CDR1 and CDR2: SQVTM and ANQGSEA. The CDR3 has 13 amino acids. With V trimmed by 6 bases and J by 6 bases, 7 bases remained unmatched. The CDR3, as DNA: TGCAGCGTCGCCGGGACAGTCGATGAAAAACTGTTTTTT. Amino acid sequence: CSVAGTVDEKLFF.

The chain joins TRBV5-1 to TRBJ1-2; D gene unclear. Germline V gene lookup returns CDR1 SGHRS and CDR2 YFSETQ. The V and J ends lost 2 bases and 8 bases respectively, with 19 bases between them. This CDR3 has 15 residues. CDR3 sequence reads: CASSFSGQRASGYTF. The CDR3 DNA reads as TGCGCCAGCAGCTTTTCCGGTCAACGCGCATCCGGCTACACCTTC.

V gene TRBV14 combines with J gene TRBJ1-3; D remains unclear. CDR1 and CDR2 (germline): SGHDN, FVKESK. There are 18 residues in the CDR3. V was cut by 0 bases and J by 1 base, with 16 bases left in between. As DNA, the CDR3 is TGTGCCAGCAGCCAAGAGGCACGGCCGGGTTATTCTGGAAACACCATATATTTT. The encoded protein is CASSQEARPGYSGNTIYF.

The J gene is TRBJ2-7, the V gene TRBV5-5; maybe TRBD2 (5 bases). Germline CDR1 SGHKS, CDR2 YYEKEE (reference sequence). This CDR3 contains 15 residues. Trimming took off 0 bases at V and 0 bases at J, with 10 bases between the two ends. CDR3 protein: CASSLGDGLSYEQYF. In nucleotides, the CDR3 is TGTGCCAGCAGCTTGGGCGACGGACTCTCCTACGAGCAGTACTTC.

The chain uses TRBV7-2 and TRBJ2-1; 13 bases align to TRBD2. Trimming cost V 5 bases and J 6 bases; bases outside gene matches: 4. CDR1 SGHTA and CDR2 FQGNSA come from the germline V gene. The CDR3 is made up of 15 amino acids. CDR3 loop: CASSHGLAGANEQFF. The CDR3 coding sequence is TGTGCCAGCAGCCACGGACTAGCGGGGGCCAATGAGCAGTTCTTC.

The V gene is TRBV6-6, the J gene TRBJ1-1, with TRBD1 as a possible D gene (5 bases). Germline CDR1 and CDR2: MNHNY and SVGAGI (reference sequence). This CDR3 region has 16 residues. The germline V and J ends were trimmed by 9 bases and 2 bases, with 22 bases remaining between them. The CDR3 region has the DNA TGTGCCAGTTCCTCTGGAGGAGAGGGACTAAACACTGAAGCTTTCTTT. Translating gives CASSSGGEGLNTEAFF.

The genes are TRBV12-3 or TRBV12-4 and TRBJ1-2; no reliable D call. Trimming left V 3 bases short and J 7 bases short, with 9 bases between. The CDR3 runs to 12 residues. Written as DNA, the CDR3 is TGTGCCAGCAGTTTTGGAGGATTTGGCTACACCTTC. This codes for CASSFGGFGYTF.

CDR3 region: CASSPGNSYEQYF. CDR3 nucleotide sequence: TGTGCCAGCAGTCCAGGGAACTCCTACGAGCAGTACTTC. V usage is TRBV27 and J usage is TRBJ2-7, with D possibly TRBD1 on 5 matching bases. Looked up from germline, CDR1 is MNHEY and CDR2 is SMNVEV (reference sequence). This CDR3 has 13 amino acids. The V gene lost 5 bases and the J gene lost 0 bases, with 8 bases spanning the gap.

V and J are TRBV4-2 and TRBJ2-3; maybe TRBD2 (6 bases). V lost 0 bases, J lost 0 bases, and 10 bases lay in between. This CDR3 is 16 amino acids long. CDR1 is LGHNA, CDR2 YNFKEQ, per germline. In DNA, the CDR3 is TGTGCCAGCAGCCAAGAACTAGCACCTAGCACAGATACGCAGTATTTT. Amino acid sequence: CASSQELAPSTDTQYF.

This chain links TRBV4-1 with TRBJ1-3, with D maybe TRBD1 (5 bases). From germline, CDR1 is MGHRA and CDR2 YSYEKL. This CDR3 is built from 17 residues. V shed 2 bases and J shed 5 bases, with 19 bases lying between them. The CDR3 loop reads CASSQTPTVEERNTIYF. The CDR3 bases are TGCGCCAGCAGCCAAACCCCGACAGTAGAGGAGCGAAACACCATATATTTT.

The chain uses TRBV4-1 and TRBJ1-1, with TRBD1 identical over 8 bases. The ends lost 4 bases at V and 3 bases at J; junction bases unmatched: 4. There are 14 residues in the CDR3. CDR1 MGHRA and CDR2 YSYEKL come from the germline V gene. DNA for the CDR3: TGCGCCAGCAGCCGACCGACAGGGGACACTGAAGCTTTCTTT. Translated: CASSRPTGDTEAFF.

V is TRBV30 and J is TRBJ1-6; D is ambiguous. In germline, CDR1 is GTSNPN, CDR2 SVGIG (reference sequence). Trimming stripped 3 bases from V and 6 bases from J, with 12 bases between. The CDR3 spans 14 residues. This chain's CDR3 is CAWRRAGLNSPLHF. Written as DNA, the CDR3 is TGTGCCTGGAGGCGGGCAGGCCTTAATTCACCCCTCCACTTT.

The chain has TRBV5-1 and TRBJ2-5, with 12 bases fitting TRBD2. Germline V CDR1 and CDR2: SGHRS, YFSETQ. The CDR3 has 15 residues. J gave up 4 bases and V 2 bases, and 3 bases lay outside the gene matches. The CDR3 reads CASSLPSGRGETQYF. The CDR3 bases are TGCGCCAGCAGCTTACCTAGCGGGAGGGGAGAGACCCAGTACTTC.

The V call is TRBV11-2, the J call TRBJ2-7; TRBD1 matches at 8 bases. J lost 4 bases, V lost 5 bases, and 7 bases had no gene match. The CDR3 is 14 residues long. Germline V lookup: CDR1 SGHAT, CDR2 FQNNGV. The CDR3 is CASSPDRGRYEQYF. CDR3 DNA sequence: TGTGCCAGCAGCCCTGACAGGGGCAGATACGAGCAGTACTTC.

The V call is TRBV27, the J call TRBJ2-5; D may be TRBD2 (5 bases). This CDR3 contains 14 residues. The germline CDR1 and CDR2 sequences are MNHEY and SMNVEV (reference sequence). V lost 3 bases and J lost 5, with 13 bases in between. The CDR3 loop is CASSFRRLGETQYF. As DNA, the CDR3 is TGTGCCAGCAGTTTTCGGAGGTTAGGGGAGACCCAGTACTTC.

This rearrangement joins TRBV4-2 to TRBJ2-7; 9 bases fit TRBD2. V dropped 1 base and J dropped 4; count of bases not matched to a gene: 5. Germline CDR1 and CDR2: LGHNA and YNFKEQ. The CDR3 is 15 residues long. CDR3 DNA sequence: TGTGCCAGCAGCCAAGCTAGCGGGGCGCAGTACGAGCAGTACTTC. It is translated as CASSQASGAQYEQYF.

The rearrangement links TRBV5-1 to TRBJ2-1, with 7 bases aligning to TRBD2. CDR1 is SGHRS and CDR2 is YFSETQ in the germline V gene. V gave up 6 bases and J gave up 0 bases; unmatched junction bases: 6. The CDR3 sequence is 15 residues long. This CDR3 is CASTRSGNSYNEQFF. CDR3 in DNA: TGCGCCAGCACCCGCAGCGGGAACTCCTACAATGAGCAGTTCTTC.

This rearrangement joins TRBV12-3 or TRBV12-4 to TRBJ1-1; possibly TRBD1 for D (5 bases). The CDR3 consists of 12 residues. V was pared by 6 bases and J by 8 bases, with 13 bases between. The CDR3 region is CASSSLRAEAFF. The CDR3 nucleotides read TGTGCCAGCAGCTCCCTCAGGGCGGAAGCTTTCTTT.

The CDR3 region has the DNA TGTGCCTGGAGGGGGACAGGGTCAAACATTCAGTACTTC. It yields the protein CAWRGTGSNIQYF. V usage is TRBV30 and J usage is TRBJ2-4, with TRBD1 matching over 9 bases. The CDR3 has 13 residues. V was pared by 3 bases and J by 6 bases, with 3 bases of the junction left unmatched. The germline gives CDR1 GTSNPN, CDR2 SVGIG (reference sequence). Full variable domain (rest looked up from reference TRBV30 and TRBJ2-4): SQTIHQWPATLVQPVGSPLSLECTVEGTSNPNLYWYRQAAGRGLQLLFYSVGIGQISSEVPQNLSASRPQDRQFILSSKKLLLSDSGFYLCAWRGTGSNIQYFGAGTRLSVL.

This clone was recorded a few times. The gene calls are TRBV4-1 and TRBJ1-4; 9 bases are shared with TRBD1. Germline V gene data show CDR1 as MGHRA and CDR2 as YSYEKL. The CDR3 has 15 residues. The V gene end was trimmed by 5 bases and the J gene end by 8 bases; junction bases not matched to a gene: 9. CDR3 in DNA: TGCGCCAGCAGCGGAACCGGGACAGGGTACGAAAAACTGTTTTTT. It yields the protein CASSGTGTGYEKLFF.

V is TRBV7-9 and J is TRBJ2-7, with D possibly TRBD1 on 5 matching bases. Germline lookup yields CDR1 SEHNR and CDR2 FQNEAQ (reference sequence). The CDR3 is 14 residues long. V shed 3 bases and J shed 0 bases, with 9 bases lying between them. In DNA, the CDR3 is TGTGCCAGCAGCTTGAGGCAGGGCTCCTACGAGCAGTACTTC. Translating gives CASSLRQGSYEQYF.